This T cell receptor (beta chain) was profiled in a study of T cell responses to AZD1222 COVID-19 vaccine. Study information: Researchers grouped second doses given at about 4 or about 12 weeks into one pool. Overall study findings and caveats: Dominant CD4 TCR responses targeted spike regions 160-218 and 743-854. Clonal diversity may have been underestimated in mostly white British donors.

The method was immunoSEQ multiplex PCR; TCRdb's version includes in-frame clones alone and lacks a portion of them. Of fewer than 100,000 clones listed, 70% to 90% are singletons. As regards this clone: The antigen is not known.

Here the sequenced sample was peripheral blood, taken on day 0 of AZD1222 vaccination. This clonotype originated in an adult in good health.

This CDR3 reads CASSIGQTENQPQHF. CDR3 DNA sequence: TGTGCCAGTAGTATAGGACAGACGGAGAATCAGCCCCAGCATTTT. The chain joins TRBV19 to TRBJ1-5; possibly TRBD1 for D (5 bases). Germline V gene sequence: CDR1 LNHDA, CDR2 SQIVND (reference sequence). The CDR3 extends over 15 amino acids. Between the trimmed V and J ends, which lost 1 base and 4 bases, there was a span of 11 bases.